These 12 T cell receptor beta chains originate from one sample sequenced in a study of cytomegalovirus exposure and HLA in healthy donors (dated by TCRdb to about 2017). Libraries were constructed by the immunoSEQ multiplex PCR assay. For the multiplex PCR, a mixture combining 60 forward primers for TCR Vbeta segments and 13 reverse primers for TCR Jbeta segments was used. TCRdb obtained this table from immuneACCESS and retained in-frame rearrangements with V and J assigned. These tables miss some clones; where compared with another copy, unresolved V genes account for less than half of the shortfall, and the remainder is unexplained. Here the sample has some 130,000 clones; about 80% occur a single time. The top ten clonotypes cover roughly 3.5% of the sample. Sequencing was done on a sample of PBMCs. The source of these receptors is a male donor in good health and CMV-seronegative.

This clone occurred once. For the CDR3, the DNA is TGTGCCAGCAGCCGGGGGGGGTCCTACGAGCAGTACTTC. It is translated as CASSRGGSYEQYF. The chain recombines TRBV11-2 with TRBJ2-7, with 8 bases matching TRBD2. The junction had 1 base not matched to a gene; V was cut back by 5 bases and J by 1 base. CDR1 and CDR2 from the germline V gene are SGHAT and FQNNGV. The CDR3 loop spans 13 amino acids.

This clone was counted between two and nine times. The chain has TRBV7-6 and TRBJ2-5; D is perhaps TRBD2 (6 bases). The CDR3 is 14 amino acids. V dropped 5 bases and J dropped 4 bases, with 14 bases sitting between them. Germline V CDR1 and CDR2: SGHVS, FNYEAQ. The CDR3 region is CASSQRGGPETQYF. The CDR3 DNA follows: TGTGCCAGCAGCCAGCGAGGAGGGCCAGAGACCCAGTACTTC. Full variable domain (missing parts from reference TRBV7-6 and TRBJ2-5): GAGVSQSPRYKVTKRGQDVALRCDPISGHVSLYWYRQALGQGPEFLTYFNYEAQQDKSGLPNDRFSAERPEGSISTLTIQRTEQRDSAMYRCASSQRGGPETQYFGPGTRLLVL.

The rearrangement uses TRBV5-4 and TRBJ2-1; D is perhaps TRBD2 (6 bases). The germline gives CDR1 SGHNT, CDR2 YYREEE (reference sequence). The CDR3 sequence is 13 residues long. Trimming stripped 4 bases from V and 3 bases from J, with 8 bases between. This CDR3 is CASSEGLYNEQFF. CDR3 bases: TGTGCCAGCAGCGAGGGACTCTACAATGAGCAGTTCTTC.

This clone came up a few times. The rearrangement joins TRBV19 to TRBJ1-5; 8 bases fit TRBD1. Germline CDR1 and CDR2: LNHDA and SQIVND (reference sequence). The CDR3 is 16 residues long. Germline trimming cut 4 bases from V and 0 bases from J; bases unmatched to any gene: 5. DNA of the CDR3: TGTGCCAGTAGTAAGACAGGGGTTGATAGCAATCAGCCCCAGCATTTT. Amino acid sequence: CASSKTGVDSNQPQHF.

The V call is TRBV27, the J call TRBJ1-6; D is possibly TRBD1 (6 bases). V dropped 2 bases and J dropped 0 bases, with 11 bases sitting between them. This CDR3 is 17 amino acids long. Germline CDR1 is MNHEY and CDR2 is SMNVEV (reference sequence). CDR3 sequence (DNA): TGTGCCAGCAGTTTAACGCTCAGGGGCTCCTATAATTCACCCCTCCACTTT. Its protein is CASSLTLRGSYNSPLHF.

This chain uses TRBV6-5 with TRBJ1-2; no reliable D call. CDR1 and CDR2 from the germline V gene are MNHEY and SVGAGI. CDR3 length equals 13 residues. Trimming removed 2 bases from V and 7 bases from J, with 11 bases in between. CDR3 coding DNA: TGTGCCAGCAGTTACGTCGAATACGGTGGCTACACCTTC. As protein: CASSYVEYGGYTF.

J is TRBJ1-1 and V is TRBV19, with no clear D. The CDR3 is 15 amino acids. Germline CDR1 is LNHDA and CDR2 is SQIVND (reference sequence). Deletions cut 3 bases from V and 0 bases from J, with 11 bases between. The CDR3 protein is CASSIPRGLNTEAFF. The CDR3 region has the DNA TGTGCCAGTAGTATCCCCCGGGGTTTGAACACTGAAGCTTTCTTT. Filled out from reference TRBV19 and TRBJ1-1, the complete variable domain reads DGGITQSPKYLFRKEGQNVTLSCEQNLNHDAMYWYRQDPGQGLRLIYYSQIVNDFQKGDIAEGYSVSREKKESFPLTVTSAQKNPTAFYLCASSIPRGLNTEAFFGQGTRLTVV.

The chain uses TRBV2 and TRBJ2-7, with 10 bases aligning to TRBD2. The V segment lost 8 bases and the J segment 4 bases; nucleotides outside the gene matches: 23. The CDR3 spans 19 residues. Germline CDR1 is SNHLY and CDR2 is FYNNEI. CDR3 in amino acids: CASRSGSSGGLNTQYEQYF. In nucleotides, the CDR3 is TGTGCCAGCCGGTCCGGGTCTAGCGGGGGCTTAAACACTCAATACGAGCAGTACTTC. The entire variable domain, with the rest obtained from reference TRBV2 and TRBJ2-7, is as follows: EPEVTQTPSHQVTQMGQEVILRCVPISNHLYFYWYRQILGQKVEFLVSFYNNEISEKSEIFDDQFSVERPDGSNFTLKIRSTKLEDSAMYFCASRSGSSGGLNTQYEQYFGPGTRLTVT.

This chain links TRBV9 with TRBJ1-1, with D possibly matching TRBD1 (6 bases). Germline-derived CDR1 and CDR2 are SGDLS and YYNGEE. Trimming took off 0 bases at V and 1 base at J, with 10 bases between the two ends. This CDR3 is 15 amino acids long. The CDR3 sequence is CASSVVGAGNTEAFF. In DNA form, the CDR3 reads TGTGCCAGCAGCGTAGTGGGGGCGGGGAACACTGAAGCTTTCTTT.

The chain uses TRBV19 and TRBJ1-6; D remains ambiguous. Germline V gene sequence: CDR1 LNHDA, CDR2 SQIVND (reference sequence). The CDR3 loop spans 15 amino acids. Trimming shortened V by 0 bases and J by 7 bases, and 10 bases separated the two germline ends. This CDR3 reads CASSIDAGANSPLHF. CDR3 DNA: TGTGCCAGTAGTATAGATGCCGGAGCCAATTCACCCCTCCACTTT.

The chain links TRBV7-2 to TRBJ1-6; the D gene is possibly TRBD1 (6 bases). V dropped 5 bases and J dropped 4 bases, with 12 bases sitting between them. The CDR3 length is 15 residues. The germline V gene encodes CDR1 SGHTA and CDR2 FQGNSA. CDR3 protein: CASSQGGGYNSPLHF. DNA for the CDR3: TGTGCCAGCAGCCAGGGAGGGGGTTATAATTCACCCCTCCACTTT. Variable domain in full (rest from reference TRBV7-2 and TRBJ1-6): GAGVSQSPSNKVTEKGKDVELRCDPISGHTALYWYRQSLGQGLEFLIYFQGNSAPDKSGLPSDRFSAERTGGSVSTLTIQRTQQEDSAVYLCASSQGGGYNSPLHFGNGTRLTVT.

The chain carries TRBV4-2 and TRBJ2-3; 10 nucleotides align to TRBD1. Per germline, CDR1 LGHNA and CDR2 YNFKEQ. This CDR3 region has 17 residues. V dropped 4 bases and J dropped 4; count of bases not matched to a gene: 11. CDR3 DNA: TGTGCCAGCAGCCGAGCACAACCGGGACAGGGGCCAGATACGCAGTATTTT. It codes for CASSRAQPGQGPDTQYF.